The source of this TCR beta chain is a study of cytomegalovirus exposure and HLA in healthy donors. Study-wide results and limits: Overall, under 200 TCR beta chains were annotated as cytomegalovirus-associated. In a later analysis, HLA-associated TCR beta chains were more clonally expanded than equally common others.

CDR1 is SGHNT and CDR2 is YENEEA in the germline V gene. V gave up 5 bases and J gave up 1 base, with 11 bases separating them. The CDR3 is 14 residues long. Points on this clone: Its antigen is unidentified.

The study ran its PCR with 60 Vbeta and 13 Jbeta primers. Some clones are missing from TCRdb's copy, which holds only in-frame ones; the method was immunoSEQ multiplex PCR. This table holds 150,000 to 200,000 clones, 75% to 85% found once. This receptor was taken from a woman younger than 30 in good health and CMV-seropositive. This rearrangement joins TRBV11-3 to TRBJ1-1; unclear D gene. Material: PBMCs. For the CDR3, the DNA is TGTGCCAGCAGCCGCTCGGGAGGGAACACTGAAGCTTTCTTT. This gives the protein CASSRSGGNTEAFF.